Shown below are 15 T cell receptor beta chains from a single sample sequenced in a study of preoperative IRX-2 immunotherapy in early breast cancer. The table came from immunoSEQ multiplex PCR; TCRdb's copy has only in-frame clones and leaves some out. The repertoire holds 20,000 to 25,000 clones, roughly 96% seen once, with roughly 15% in the top ten. As to treatment: preoperative locoregional IRX-2 cytokine immunotherapy. The specimen was tumor tissue, collected after IRX-2 immunotherapy. These TCRs come from a human donor with breast cancer.

The chain carries TRBV5-1 and TRBJ2-7; D possibly corresponds to TRBD2 (6 bases). The germline V gene has CDR1 SGHRS and CDR2 YFSETQ. Trimming took off 0 bases at V and 4 bases at J, with 14 bases between the two ends. The CDR3 extends over 15 amino acids. DNA of the CDR3: TGCGCCAGCAGCTTGGCCGGGGAGGTCCCTTACGAGCAGTACTTC. It specifies CASSLAGEVPYEQYF.

The chain couples TRBV4-2 to TRBJ2-3, with TRBD2 identical over 15 bases. Germline CDR1 LGHNA, CDR2 YNFKEQ. The CDR3 runs 17 residues. J was trimmed by 5 bases and V by 1 base; bases with no gene match: 4. The CDR3 region is CASSQVRGLAGGDTQYF. CDR3 sequence (DNA): TGTGCCAGCAGCCAAGTACGGGGACTAGCGGGAGGAGATACGCAGTATTTT.

V is TRBV19 and J is TRBJ2-7; D remains ambiguous. The germline V gene has CDR1 LNHDA and CDR2 SQIVND (reference sequence). Trimming pared 2 bases from V and 2 bases from J, leaving 13 bases between. The CDR3 consists of 15 residues. The CDR3 region is CASSITPGTTYEQYF. The CDR3 region has the DNA TGTGCCAGTAGTATAACCCCAGGAACCACCTACGAGCAGTACTTC.

This chain uses TRBV15 with TRBJ1-1; D perhaps matches TRBD1 (5 bases). This CDR3 region has 13 residues. Germline V CDR1 and CDR2: LNHNV, YYDKDF (reference sequence). Trimming pared 0 bases from V and 8 bases from J, leaving 10 bases between. CDR3 bases: TGTGCCACCAGCAGAGATCTAGGGGAGGAAGCTTTCTTT. Translation: CATSRDLGEEAFF.

J is TRBJ2-2 and V is TRBV4-3; D call uncertain. This CDR3 has 17 amino acids. CDR1 is LGHNA and CDR2 is YSLEER in the germline V gene. Trimming stripped 3 bases from V and 0 bases from J, with 14 bases between. Here the CDR3 reads CASSQPPTAANTGELFF. The CDR3 DNA is TGCGCCAGCAGCCAGCCGCCGACGGCCGCGAACACCGGGGAGCTGTTTTTT.

The chain has TRBV7-8 and TRBJ2-7; 8 positions agree with TRBD1. Trimming at V came to 4 bases and at J to 4 bases, leaving 9 bases not matched to a gene. Germline CDR1 reads SGHVS; CDR2 reads FQNEAQ. The CDR3 runs to 15 residues. This CDR3 reads CASSSSGGGLYEQYF. In DNA, the CDR3 is TGTGCCAGCAGCTCCTCAGGGGGCGGTTTGTACGAGCAGTACTTC.

This chain links TRBV6-1 with TRBJ2-4, with TRBD1 identical over 8 bases. V trimming: 7 bases; J trimming: 8 bases; junction bases outside the gene matches: 10. Germline CDR1 and CDR2: MNHNS and SASEGT. The CDR3 covers 14 residues. CDR3 residues: CASNLDRGRDIQYF. CDR3 nucleotides: TGTGCCAGCAATTTAGACAGGGGCAGGGACATTCAGTACTTC.

This clone was detected once. The chain links TRBV9 to TRBJ2-2, with D possibly called TRBD1 or TRBD2 (5 bases each). The CDR3 covers 13 residues. V lost 0 bases, J lost 7 bases, and 7 bases lay in between. Germline V gives CDR1 SGDLS, CDR2 YYNGEE. The CDR3 DNA sequence: TGTGCCAGCAGCGTAGATGGGGGCGGGGAGCTGTTTTTT. Its protein product is CASSVDGGGELFF.

The genes are TRBV5-6 and TRBJ1-3; D remains unclear. In germline, CDR1 is SGHDT, CDR2 YYEEEE. Trimming shortened V by 6 bases and J by 8 bases, and 21 bases separated the two germline ends. CDR3 length: 15 amino acids. The CDR3, as DNA: TGTGCCAGCATGGACGGACTCAGTGTCGGGCACACCATATATTTT. Amino acids: CASMDGLSVGHTIYF. Complete variable domain (other parts from reference TRBV5-6 and TRBJ1-3): DAGVTQSPTHLIKTRGQQVTLRCSPKSGHDTVSWYQQALGQGPQFIFQYYEEEERQRGNFPDRFSGHQFPNYSSELNVNALLLGDSALYLCASMDGLSVGHTIYFGEGSWLTVV.

This sequence joins TRBV5-6 and TRBJ2-3; D call uncertain. V was cut by 2 bases and J by 6 bases, with 13 bases left in between. CDR1 and CDR2 from the germline V gene are SGHDT and YYEEEE. The CDR3 has 14 residues. The CDR3 here is CASSLDRASDTQYF. The DNA of the CDR3 is TGTGCCAGCAGCTTAGATCGGGCGTCGGATACGCAGTATTTT.

V is TRBV18 and J is TRBJ1-5; no firm D call. Germline V CDR1 and CDR2: KGHSH, LQKENI. V dropped 4 bases and J dropped 8 bases, with 12 bases sitting between them. The CDR3 extends over 13 amino acids. This CDR3 is CASSLGGGEPQHF. DNA for the CDR3: TGTGCCAGCTCACTAGGAGGCGGGGAGCCCCAGCATTTT.

The V call is TRBV6-5, the J call TRBJ2-7, with 10 bases aligning to TRBD2. The J segment lost 3 bases and the V segment lost 6 bases, leaving 8 bases of the junction unmatched. The CDR3 has 15 residues. Germline V gene lookup returns CDR1 MNHEY and CDR2 SVGAGI. DNA of the CDR3: TGTGCCAGCAGGCCTCCTGGGACTAGCGACTACGAGCAGTACTTC. This codes for CASRPPGTSDYEQYF.

The rearrangement uses TRBV6-6 and TRBJ2-1; possibly TRBD1 for D (6 bases). The CDR3 runs 15 residues. The germline gives CDR1 MNHNY, CDR2 SVGAGI (reference sequence). Trimming took off 4 bases at V and 5 bases at J, with 15 bases between the two ends. The CDR3 coding sequence is TGTGCCAGCAGTTCTCAGGGGCGCGTCAACAATGAGCAGTTCTTC. Encoded protein: CASSSQGRVNNEQFF.

This clone has a handful of counts. The genes are TRBV6-4 and TRBJ2-2, with unresolved D. CDR1 MRHNA and CDR2 SNTAGT come from the germline V gene. Trimming took off 3 bases at V and 5 bases at J, with 7 bases between the two ends. This CDR3 has 13 residues. The CDR3 DNA sequence: TGTGCCAGCAGTGAAGCCCTGACCGGGGAGCTGTTTTTT. It codes for CASSEALTGELFF.

This clone qualifies as medium-sized. The chain carries TRBV27 and TRBJ2-7; D may be TRBD1 (6 bases). This CDR3 has 14 residues. V was trimmed by 4 bases and J by 5 bases, leaving 15 bases between them. Per germline, CDR1 MNHEY and CDR2 SMNVEV (reference sequence). CDR3 amino acids: CASSWTVGRHEQYF. In nucleotides, the CDR3 is TGTGCCAGCAGTTGGACAGTGGGGCGACACGAGCAGTACTTC.